This T cell receptor (beta chain) was sequenced in a study of blood T cell repertoires in COVID-19. Profiled with immunoSEQ multiplex PCR; TCRdb holds only in-frame clones, not every one. In the table there are more than 250,000 clones, more than 85% of which are singletons. The sequencing sample was made of peripheral blood. The TCR comes from a man younger than 35 with active or convalescent COVID-19.

The CDR3 DNA is TGTGCCAGCAGCCAAGAGAGGACAGCTCTATATGGCTACACCTTC. Its protein product is CASSQERTALYGYTF. The rearrangement uses TRBV4-2 and TRBJ1-2, with D perhaps matching TRBD1 (6 bases). Germline V gives CDR1 LGHNA, CDR2 YNFKEQ. With 0 bases removed from V and 5 bases from J, the gap between germline ends came to 13 bases. This CDR3 is 15 amino acids long.